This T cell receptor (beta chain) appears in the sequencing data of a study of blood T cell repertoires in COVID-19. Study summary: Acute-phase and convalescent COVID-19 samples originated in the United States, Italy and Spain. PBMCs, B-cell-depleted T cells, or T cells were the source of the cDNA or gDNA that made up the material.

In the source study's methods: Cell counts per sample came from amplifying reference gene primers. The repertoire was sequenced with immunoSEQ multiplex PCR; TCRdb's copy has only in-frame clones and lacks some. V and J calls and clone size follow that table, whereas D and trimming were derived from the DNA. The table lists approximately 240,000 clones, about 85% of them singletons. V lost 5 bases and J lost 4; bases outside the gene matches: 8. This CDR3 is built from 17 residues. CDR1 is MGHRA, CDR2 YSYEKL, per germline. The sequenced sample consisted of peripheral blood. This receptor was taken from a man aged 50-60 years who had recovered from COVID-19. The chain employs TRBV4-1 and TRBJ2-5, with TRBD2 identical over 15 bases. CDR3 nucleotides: TGCGCCAGCAGCACCCGGACTAGCGGGAGGGCCTTAGAGACCCAGTACTTC. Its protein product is CASSTRTSGRALETQYF.